There are a few counts of the clone carrying this TCR beta chain. Its cognate antigen is unknown. TCRdb reprocessed the 5' RACE reads with MiXCR, giving one entry per CDR3 protein. The data contain 450,000 to 550,000 distinct CDR3 sequences, 21% of them seen just once; the ten biggest clones take up roughly 16%. The data are from a study of T cells after yellow fever vaccination. Study-level points and caveats: Post-booster samples contained most primary-vaccination clones (around 95% CD4, roughly 88% CD8).

The CDR3 loop spans 15 amino acids. V lost 5 bases and J lost 5; bases outside the gene matches: 9. The chain employs TRBV12-3 or TRBV12-4 and TRBJ2-5; 9 bases fit TRBD1. The sample in question was PBMCs, obtained roughly 20 days after the first yellow fever vaccination. The source of this sequence is a man younger than 30 who received the YFV17D yellow fever vaccine. The CDR3 DNA reads TGTGCCAGCAGTATACAGGGGGCGCGGGGGGAGACCCAGTACTTC. Translated, it gives CASSIQGARGETQYF.